This note documents a single TCR beta chain sequence. In its sample, this clone was seen a few times. The target of this receptor is not known. Base quality data are lacking; no much larger clone is found one base away. The data stem from a study of cytomegalovirus exposure and HLA in healthy donors (dated by TCRdb to 2016 to 2017). The study in broad terms: In an earlier analysis of 450 to 750 of the donors, 250 to 300 Gb of sequence data and 95 million to 130 million unique TCR beta sequences from roughly 180 million T cells were reported. The genetic ancestry cluster associated with self-reported Caucasian donors included 81% of the roughly 400 genotyped donors. Both class I and class II loci were covered by HLA typing, at four-digit resolution. A later genetic analysis used genome-wide SNP genotypes for about 60% of the 666 donors, treating that subset as a discovery cohort. The aim of the study was to test whether cataloging public T cell receptors could identify signatures of past pathogen exposure. In addition to the first cohort of approximately 650 subjects, a separate validation cohort of approximately 120 different subjects was used. About 5 DR-DQ haplotypes were handled as single units for association and clustering, since linkage in the cohort was strong. On average, about 240,000 unique TCR beta nucleotide sequences were sequenced per donor among some 420 genotyped donors of the cohort, with around 19% of those sequences being non-productive. The later analysis used no new phenotypic data to find candidate immune exposures, relying instead on TCR beta sequences and their occurrence across donors. About 320 gigabases of sequencing data and 70 million to 100 million unique TCR sequences were included in an early release covering several hundred HLA-typed donors. Typing coverage varied by locus: 629-630 donors for A, B, C, DRB1 and DQB1; more than 500 for DQA1; more than 600 for DPA1; approximately 450 for DPB1. Every discovery cohort repertoire had been produced on one sequencing platform. The study combined high-throughput TCR immunosequencing, statistical association of individual TCRs with disease status, and machine learning to predict cytomegalovirus infection status. Donor age, sex, ethnicity and CMV serostatus were compiled alongside the repertoire data. In a later analysis, previously published TCR beta repertoires from several hundred donors were re-analyzed and high-resolution HLA genotyping was added so that TCR occurrence patterns could be studied. To decide whether each TCR beta V gene segment behaved as functional or pseudogenic, an earlier analysis of some 600 of the donors relied on high-throughput TCR beta sequencing. The study used immunosequencing to profile the T cell repertoires of more than 650 subjects and linked those repertoires to cytomegalovirus serostatus.

Unmatched junction bases come to 14, with V trimmed by 2 bases and J by 0 bases. Taken from cysteine to phenylalanine, the CDR3 has 22 residues. Only the CDR3 DNA stays, 66 bases, in frame from base 1. CDR1 and CDR2 are drawn from the germline V gene: LGHNA, YSLEER. The paper's findings and limits, for the study overall: The authors suggested that the approach could potentially be generalized to other disease states and immunological phenotypes. The presence/absence analyses assumed that sequencing depth was roughly uniform across donors, and that assumption may not be true. This cohort had only TCR beta chains sequenced, and the lack of alpha or paired-chain data limited which features could be detected. The 87-base-pair reads could not distinguish some IMGT-functional V segments, including TRBV6-2 and TRBV6-3, so those segments were excluded. In a later analysis, HLA-associated TCR beta chains showed more clonal expansion and lower generation probabilities than non-associated chains that were equally common. Cytomegalovirus status was reported to be diagnosed by the classifier with high specificity and sensitivity in both the original and validation cohorts. A later analysis reported that several top co-occurrence clusters appeared linked to parvovirus B19, influenza, CMV and Epstein-Barr virus. Some 15 rarely observed V segments, including chromosome 9 orphons, were excluded from the earlier analysis of a few hundred of the donors because counts were too low. An association between a missense DCLRE1C variant and V-gene and J-gene trimming of TCR beta chains was found in a later genetic analysis and replicated in an independent cohort. The study gave a list of some 150 TCR beta chains associated with cytomegalovirus. A group of highly shared sequence variants was considered likely to be a technical artifact of the sequencing pipeline. A later analysis associated about 18,000 TCR beta sequences with specific HLA alleles at a false discovery rate of 0.05. A further reported finding was that TCR beta sequences accurately predicted the HLA-A and HLA-B alleles for most subjects in the first cohort. A later analysis found that TCR association rates varied across HLA loci, with DRB1 alleles showing the most associated TCRs and HLA-C alleles the fewest. Correlated functional status among segregating V segments might be attributable to linkage disequilibrium, but an unknown experimental factor could not be ruled out. While some public TCRs were present in many individuals, most TCR sequences turned up only very rarely across donors. When HLA alleles, especially DR and DQ, strongly co-occurred, TCR associations were difficult to assign to individual alleles. Broadly in line with IMGT annotations, most TCR beta V segments showed up in productive rearrangements about 87% or about 30% of the time in an earlier analysis of approximately 640 of the donors. A few of the identified cytomegalovirus-associated TCR beta chains were confirmed in vitro to be specific for cytomegalovirus antigens. Because some donors lacked HLA typing at each locus, the association tests relied only on the typed subset. Most CMV-associated TCR beta chains appeared to be HLA-restricted in a later analysis, and the HLA associations seemed to be driven largely by CMV exposure. The only immune exposure information available for the cohort was CMV serostatus. In a later genetic analysis, fewer N-insertions in productive TCRs were reported among donors in an Asian-associated ancestry cluster than the 666-donor mean.

Library creation used the immunoSEQ multiplex PCR assay. A mixture of 60 forward primers for TCR Vbeta segments and 13 reverse primers for TCR Jbeta segments was used in the multiplex PCR. The CDR3 region of rearranged TCR beta genes was amplified from genomic DNA by a multiplex PCR assay. The amplified TCR beta libraries were sequenced on the Illumina HiSeq System as 87-base-pair reads. On the authors' methods: A later analysis tallied roughly 76 million unique TCR beta chains across the approximately 670 repertoires, and around 10 million of those chains were shared by two or more donors. Raw reads were error-corrected and collapsed into unique sequences by a nearest-neighbor algorithm in which closely related sequences were merged to remove PCR and sequencing errors. CDR3 sequences were aligned to IMGT reference sequences to assign V, D and J gene segments. Each retained sequence needed at least a six-nucleotide match to both a V gene segment and a J gene segment. Rearrangements were called productive when the CDR3 lacked stop codons and stayed in frame with V and J; all others were non-productive. Following IMGT convention, CDR3 was defined as the stretch from the second conserved V-encoded cysteine up to the conserved J-encoded phenylalanine. The earlier analysis of some 600 of the donors excluded sequences that lacked an unambiguous match to a single V gene segment. In an earlier analysis of several hundred of the donors, V segments were called functional above 56.7% productive rearrangements and were called segregating when the between-donor standard deviation exceeded 5%. To diagnose cytomegalovirus status from the catalog of TCR beta chain sequences, a statistical classification framework was built. In a later analysis, V and J genes were assigned by comparing TCR nucleotide sequences against IMGT/GENE-DB human TR gene sequences. Using the TCRdist pipeline, a later analysis assigned CDR3 sequences along with most-parsimonious VDJ recombination scenarios. In a later analysis, each TCR beta chain was defined by its CDR3 amino acid sequence together with its V-gene family, and reads lacking a unique V-gene family were excluded. To address suspected cross-contamination and a sequencing artifact, a later analysis removed 550 to 750 highly shared, low-generation-probability nucleotide sequences. For each public chain, a later analysis derived a clonal expansion index from normalized ranks of inferred template counts within each repertoire. A later analysis computed generation probabilities with a VDJ recombination model fitted to out-of-frame rearrangements, and checked the results against IGoR. A later analysis scored TCR-TCR, TCR-HLA and TCR-CMV co-occurrence with hypergeometric tests, applying a repertoire-size bias correction to TCR pairs. In a later analysis, false discovery rates were estimated by permuting HLA or CMV assignments 20 times. A later analysis grouped co-occurring TCRs with DBSCAN, adding TCRdist sequence similarity when clustering within HLA-allele-positive subsets. Co-occurrence clustering excluded repertoires with fewer than 30,000 or more than 120,000 public chains, plus five with anomalous nucleotide sharing. As stored in TCRdb, this immuneACCESS dataset retains in-frame rearrangements with V and J assigned. A fraction of the clones does not appear; measured against another copy, unresolved V genes explain less than half of the discrepancy, and the remainder lacks a known reason. V, J and clone size derive from that table, while D and trimming were established from the DNA sequence. In all, the sample holds 150,000 or so clones, and more than 70% of those were seen once. The ten largest clones capture 1.5% of the sample.

The cohort was made up of approximately 700 healthy bone marrow donors. All cohort members were sampled while nominally healthy, although unrecorded immune exposures were likely present. The donor tested CMV seronegative, placing the donor among the 300 to 400 seronegative members of the cohort. A peripheral blood sample was provided by each donor, and peripheral blood mononuclear cells were used for TCR beta sequencing. Genomic DNA extraction from the blood cell samples was performed with the Qiagen DNeasy Blood Extraction Kit. The sequenced sample consisted of PBMCs. The sequence derives from a male donor in good health and CMV-seronegative. The sequence is built from TRBV4-3 and TRBJ2-6, with 12 junctional bases fitting TRBD1. The DNA sequence is as follows: TGCGCCAGCAGCCAAACCCTCGCGGGACAGGGGGCCATGGGCTCTGGGGCCAACGTCCTGACTTTC. It codes for CASSQTLAGQGAMGSGANVLTF.